These T cell receptor beta chains were read from a single sample in a study of T-cell reconstitution after alpha-beta-depleted transplantation in children. TCRdb analysed the PCR reads with MiXCR anew, one entry per CDR3 protein. Of about 980,000 distinct CDR3 sequences listed, about 26% are singletons. This sample comprised PBMCs, mostly from graft donor cells, obtained 360 days after TCRalphabeta/CD19-depleted stem cell transplant. The source of these receptors is a boy less than two years old who had a stem cell transplant for SCID, so the T cells may come from the graft donor. Both conserved end residues are part of each CDR3. Fields, in order: clone size, V gene, J gene, D gene, CDR3 protein, CDR3 DNA. The D gene is left open where the match is weak. Expanded clones get a size class; other rows say once, few or many, or leave the size out.

>few|TRBV5-1|TRBJ1-4|TRBD1
CASSSGGLGEKLFF
TGCGCCAGCAGCTCAGGGGGACTAGGGGAAAAACTGTTTTTT
>few|TRBV7-2|TRBJ2-7|TRBD1
CASSRDRVAAYEQYF
TGTGCCAGCAGCCGAGACAGGGTGGCGGCCTACGAGCAGTACTTC
>few|TRBV20-1|TRBJ1-1|TRBD1
CSASYRGNTEAFF
TGCAGTGCTAGTTACAGGGGTAACACTGAAGCTTTCTTT
>few|TRBV5-1|TRBJ2-1|.
CASSFEAVPFQNEQFF
TGCGCCAGCAGCTTTGAAGCGGTCCCGTTTCAAAATGAGCAGTTCTTC
>.|TRBV2|TRBJ2-7|TRBD1
CASRPTGEDEQYF
TGTGCCAGCAGGCCGACAGGGGAAGACGAGCAGTACTTC
>few|TRBV12-3/TRBV12-4|TRBJ1-1|.
CATRLFGAPNTEAFF
TGTGCCACCAGACTTTTTGGGGCACCCAACACTGAAGCTTTCTTT
>.|TRBV7-3|TRBJ2-1|TRBD1
CASSIGQGFWDQQFF
TGTGCCAGCAGTATCGGACAGGGGTTTTGGGACCAGCAGTTCTTC
>.|TRBV4-2|TRBJ2-7|.
CASSQDRTLHYEQYF
TGTGCCAGCAGCCAAGATCGTACGTTACACTACGAGCAGTACTTC
>.|TRBV12-3/TRBV12-4|TRBJ1-5|.
CASSLVVNQPQHF
TGTGCCAGCAGTTTAGTGGTCAATCAGCCCCAGCATTTT
>few|TRBV10-1|TRBJ2-7|.
CASSDYPQGPYEQYF
TGCGCCAGCAGTGATTACCCCCAGGGCCCCTACGAGCAGTACTTC
>few|TRBV5-5|TRBJ2-2|.
CASSLDTLNTGELFF
TGTGCCAGCAGCTTGGATACCCTGAACACCGGGGAGCTGTTTTTT
>.|TRBV7-8|TRBJ2-1|TRBD1
CASSRSTGGLYNEQFF
TGTGCCAGCAGCCGTTCGACAGGGGGCCTCTACAATGAGCAGTTCTTC
>.|TRBV4-2|TRBJ2-3|TRBD2
CASSQVGGGGADTQYF
TGTGCCAGCAGCCAAGTCGGCGGGGGAGGAGCAGATACGCAGTATTTT
>.|TRBV19|TRBJ2-1|.
CASSIAFTREQFF
TGTGCCAGTAGTATAGCGTTTACTCGCGAGCAGTTCTTC
>.|TRBV12-3/TRBV12-4|TRBJ2-2|.
CASSRTINTGELFF
TGTGCCAGCAGTCGGACTATTAACACCGGGGAGCTGTTTTTT
>.|TRBV5-1|TRBJ1-1|TRBD1
CASSFDSARDRGHGTEAFF
TGCGCCAGCAGCTTTGACAGCGCCCGGGACAGGGGACATGGCACTGAAGCTTTCTTT
>.|TRBV20-1|TRBJ2-5|.
CSALRTPQETQYF
TGCAGTGCCCTCCGAACACCCCAAGAGACCCAGTACTTC
>.|TRBV6-2/TRBV6-3|TRBJ2-1|.
CASWENRVAEQFF
TGTGCCAGCTGGGAGAACAGGGTTGCTGAGCAGTTCTTC
>.|TRBV12-3/TRBV12-4|TRBJ2-1|.
CASSLKWDSYNEQFF
TGTGCCAGCAGTTTAAAGTGGGACTCCTACAATGAGCAGTTCTTC
>few|TRBV28|TRBJ2-7|.
CASSLLGVRAVLNAGEYEQYF
TGTGCCAGCAGTTTATTGGGTGTGCGTGCGGTCCTCAACGCCGGAGAGTACGAGCAGTACTTC
>.|TRBV6-2/TRBV6-3|TRBJ2-7|.
CASSFSMGGPYEQYF
TGTGCCAGCAGTTTCTCGATGGGGGGGCCGTACGAGCAGTACTTC
>few|TRBV5-4|TRBJ2-5|TRBD2
CASSLTSGGAKTQYF
TGTGCCAGCAGCTTGACTAGCGGGGGGGCCAAGACCCAGTACTTC
>.|TRBV7-2|TRBJ2-7|TRBD2
CASSRQNLAGLLYEQYF
TGTGCCAGCAGTCGACAAAACCTAGCGGGGCTTCTCTACGAGCAGTACTTC
>.|TRBV20-1|TRBJ2-5|.
CSARVPGTEGGTRYF
TGCAGTGCTAGAGTTCCTGGGACGGAGGGGGGGACCCGGTACTTC